A single sample gave rise to the 32 T cell receptor beta chains below, sequenced in a study of cytomegalovirus exposure and HLA in healthy donors. In the PCR, 60 Vbeta and 13 Jbeta primers were used. The data were produced by immunoSEQ multiplex PCR, yet TCRdb's version contains in-frame clones alone and is incomplete. The data contain more than 150,000 clones, 76% of them singletons. Material: PBMCs. The origin of the receptors is a man between 18 and 35 years old in good health and CMV-seronegative.

This clone has just one count. The chain links TRBV14 to TRBJ2-1; no reliable D call. Trimming left V 1 base short and J 4 bases short, with 5 bases between. CDR1 SGHDN and CDR2 FVKESK come from the germline V gene. CDR3 size: 13 residues. The CDR3 spells CASSQVNYNEQFF. The CDR3 DNA reads as TGTGCCAGCAGCCAAGTCAATTACAATGAGCAGTTCTTC.

V gene TRBV5-5 combines with J gene TRBJ2-2, with a possible D match to TRBD1 (6 bases). Trimming shortened V by 0 bases and J by 4 bases, and 19 bases separated the two germline ends. CDR1 and CDR2 (germline): SGHKS, YYEKEE (reference sequence). The CDR3 length is 18 residues. The CDR3 region is CASSLGRDTRGGTGELFF. CDR3 DNA sequence: TGTGCCAGCAGCTTGGGCCGGGACACCCGAGGAGGCACCGGGGAGCTGTTTTTT.

Worth noting for this clone: This CDR3 is also generated by other DNA sequences in the sample. The J gene is TRBJ1-2, the V gene TRBV7-2; 7 bases match TRBD1. Unmatched junction bases numbered 4, after V lost 3 bases and J lost 6 bases. The germline gives CDR1 SGHTA, CDR2 FQGNSA. The CDR3 totals 13 residues. CDR3 sequence (DNA): TGTGCCAGCAGCTTCCGTCAGGGGGATGGCTACACCTTC. This gives the protein CASSFRQGDGYTF. The variable domain in full, with the rest retrieved from reference TRBV7-2 and TRBJ1-2, is GAGVSQSPSNKVTEKGKDVELRCDPISGHTALYWYRQSLGQGLEFLIYFQGNSAPDKSGLPSDRFSAERTGGSVSTLTIQRTQQEDSAVYLCASSFRQGDGYTFGSGTRLTVV.

The genes are TRBV6-4 and TRBJ2-2; TRBD1 agrees at 10 bases. The V and J ends lost 2 bases and 6 bases, in that order; junction bases with no gene match: 0. From germline, CDR1 is MRHNA and CDR2 SNTAGT. The CDR3 is 14 residues long. CDR3 DNA sequence: TGTGCCAGCAGTGACGGACAGGGGGCCGGGGAGCTGTTTTTT. Translating gives CASSDGQGAGELFF.

V usage is TRBV9 and J usage is TRBJ2-1; 7 bases are shared with TRBD2. After removal of 1 base from V and 10 bases from J, the junction contained 8 bases not matched to a gene. CDR1 SGDLS and CDR2 YYNGEE come from the germline V gene. This CDR3 has 14 residues. The CDR3 is CASSVTGTTYEQFF. CDR3 coding DNA: TGTGCCAGCAGCGTAACCGGGACTACGTACGAGCAGTTCTTC.

The chain combines TRBV11-2 with TRBJ2-7; the D gene is possibly TRBD1 (7 bases). Germline V CDR1 and CDR2: SGHAT, FQNNGV. CDR3 size: 15 residues. V was shortened by 0 bases and J by 6 bases, with 15 bases between the two germline ends. CDR3 sequence (DNA): TGTGCCAGCAGCTTAGAGGCAGGGGGGCCGAGCGAGCAGTACTTC. Its translation: CASSLEAGGPSEQYF.

This clone was recorded only once. V usage is TRBV9 and J usage is TRBJ1-2; 9 bases agree with TRBD1. The ends lost 4 bases at V and 0 bases at J; junction bases unmatched: 7. This CDR3 comprises 16 residues. Germline CDR1 and CDR2: SGDLS and YYNGEE. The CDR3 protein is CASSPDRGGPNYGYTF. The CDR3 DNA reads as TGTGCCAGCAGCCCGGACAGGGGAGGGCCTAACTATGGCTACACCTTC.

A single count supports this clone. This chain connects TRBV7-8 to TRBJ2-1, with 9 bases lining up with TRBD1. The length of the CDR3 is 15 residues. V lost 6 bases and J lost 4; bases outside the gene matches: 7. Germline V gene lookup returns CDR1 SGHVS and CDR2 FQNEAQ. The CDR3 sequence is CASSLDRGLYNEQFF. In DNA form, the CDR3 reads TGTGCCAGCAGTCTGGACAGGGGACTTTACAATGAGCAGTTCTTC.

This chain connects TRBV6-5 to TRBJ1-1, with TRBD1 as a possible D gene (5 bases). The CDR3 runs 14 residues. Trimming removed 8 bases from V and 4 bases from J, with 17 bases in between. Per germline, CDR1 MNHEY and CDR2 SVGAGI. The CDR3 protein is CASQSLGRGTEAFF. CDR3 bases: TGTGCCAGCCAATCGCTGGGGAGGGGCACTGAAGCTTTCTTT.

The V call is TRBV28, the J call TRBJ2-7; TRBD1 matches 8 bases. Germline assignment: CDR1 MDHEN and CDR2 SYDVKM. The CDR3 length is 14 residues. V was pared by 0 bases and J by 2 bases, with 0 bases of the junction left unmatched. This CDR3 reads CASSLWDRAYEQYF. Here the CDR3 DNA reads TGTGCCAGCAGTTTATGGGACAGGGCCTACGAGCAGTACTTC.

The CDR3 DNA sequence: TGTGCCAGCAGCGACGGACTTTCTAGCACAGATACGCAGTATTTT. Encoded protein: CASSDGLSSTDTQYF. V and J are TRBV9 and TRBJ2-3, with a tentative D call TRBD2 (5 bases). The CDR3 extends over 15 amino acids. Germline loops: CDR1 SGDLS, CDR2 YYNGEE. Deletions cut 3 bases from V and 0 bases from J, with 11 bases between.

The chain couples TRBV28 to TRBJ1-4; a weak D match, TRBD1 (6 bases). CDR3 size: 15 residues. Germline values: CDR1 MDHEN, CDR2 SYDVKM. The V end was cut by 3 bases, the J end by 4 bases, with 12 bases between. The CDR3 sequence is CASSFGGGRNEKLFF. Written as DNA, the CDR3 is TGTGCCAGCAGTTTCGGGGGGGGCCGTAATGAAAAACTGTTTTTT. Combining the CDR3 with reference TRBV28 and TRBJ1-4 gives the whole variable domain DVKVTQSSRYLVKRTGEKVFLECVQDMDHENMFWYRQDPGLGLRLIYFSYDVKMKEKGDIPEGYSVSREKKERFSLILESASTNQTSMYLCASSFGGGRNEKLFFGSGTQLSVL.

The rearrangement links TRBV6-5 to TRBJ1-1; TRBD1 might be the D (5 bases). CDR1 MNHEY and CDR2 SVGAGI come from the germline V gene. V was pared by 8 bases and J by 2 bases, with 12 bases between. This CDR3 has 13 amino acids. DNA for the CDR3: TGTGCCAGCGGGGAGGGACCCAACACTGAAGCTTTCTTT. It translates to CASGEGPNTEAFF.

The rearrangement joins TRBV30 to TRBJ1-5; D is unclear. Germline values: CDR1 GTSNPN, CDR2 SVGIG (reference sequence). This CDR3 region has 15 residues. Trimming pared 2 bases from V and 3 bases from J, leaving 14 bases between. The CDR3 protein is CAWSPGLRNNQPQHF. The CDR3, as DNA: TGTGCCTGGAGTCCCGGACTCAGGAACAATCAGCCCCAGCATTTT.

The chain has TRBV27 and TRBJ1-2; 10 positions match TRBD1. The germline V gene has CDR1 MNHEY and CDR2 SMNVEV (reference sequence). This CDR3 is 15 amino acids long. Trimming removed 2 bases from V and 7 bases from J; junction bases left unmatched: 7. The CDR3 DNA follows: TGTGCCAGCAGTTTAAGGTGGACAGGGGGATTTGGCTACACCTTC. Amino acids: CASSLRWTGGFGYTF.

J is TRBJ2-5 and V is TRBV10-3; TRBD2 aligns across 7 bases. Germline V gives CDR1 ENHRY, CDR2 SYGVKD. The CDR3 has 17 residues. The junction had 16 bases not matched to a gene; V was cut back by 4 bases and J by 5 bases. In DNA, the CDR3 is TGTGCCATCAGTGTCTTAGGGGAGGGCTCCTCCCCGGAGACCCAGTACTTC. Translated, it gives CAISVLGEGSSPETQYF.

This clone was detected once. The J gene is TRBJ1-1, the V gene TRBV2; 8 bases agree with TRBD1. CDR1 is SNHLY and CDR2 is FYNNEI in the germline V gene. V shed 5 bases, J shed 2 bases, and the junction held 10 bases outside the gene matches. CDR3 size: 16 residues. The CDR3 here is CASSWETGEINTEAFF. As DNA, the CDR3 is TGTGCCAGCAGTTGGGAGACAGGGGAGATAAACACTGAAGCTTTCTTT. The entire variable domain, with the rest obtained from reference TRBV2 and TRBJ1-1, is as follows: EPEVTQTPSHQVTQMGQEVILRCVPISNHLYFYWYRQILGQKVEFLVSFYNNEISEKSEIFDDQFSVERPDGSNFTLKIRSTKLEDSAMYFCASSWETGEINTEAFFGQGTRLTVV.

The chain is built from TRBV7-8 and TRBJ1-4, with D perhaps matching TRBD1 (6 bases). V was pared by 5 bases and J by 5 bases, with 15 bases between. The CDR3 has 15 residues. The germline CDR1 and CDR2 sequences are SGHVS and FQNEAQ. The CDR3 sequence is CASSEGGGANEKLFF. As DNA, the CDR3 is TGTGCCAGCAGCGAGGGGGGGGGAGCCAATGAAAAACTGTTTTTT.

The V gene is TRBV9, the J gene TRBJ2-5, with TRBD2 identical over 9 bases. The CDR3 length is 16 residues. The germline CDR1 and CDR2 sequences are SGDLS and YYNGEE. V shed 0 bases, J shed 3 bases, and the junction held 6 bases outside the gene matches. CDR3 sequence: CASSVGLAGWKETQYF. In DNA form, the CDR3 reads TGTGCCAGCAGCGTAGGGCTAGCGGGGTGGAAAGAGACCCAGTACTTC.

V usage is TRBV11-2 and J usage is TRBJ2-1, with D possibly being TRBD2 (6 bases). This CDR3 is 15 amino acids long. The V end was cut by 5 bases, the J end by 7 bases, with 18 bases between. The germline gives CDR1 SGHAT, CDR2 FQNNGV. CDR3 bases: TGTGCCAGCAGCCCTCCCGGCGGGGCTTGGAATGAGCAGTTCTTC. Translated, it gives CASSPPGGAWNEQFF.

The chain recombines TRBV11-1 with TRBJ2-2; 8 nucleotides align to TRBD1. The CDR3 covers 14 residues. With 6 bases clipped from V and 4 bases from J, the junction kept 4 bases outside the gene matches. Germline CDR1 reads SGHAT; CDR2 reads FQDESV (reference sequence). CDR3 sequence reads: CASRRTGITGELFF. For the CDR3, the DNA is TGTGCCAGCAGGCGGACAGGGATCACCGGGGAGCTGTTTTTT.

CDR3 bases: TGCGCCAGCCAGATTAGCGGAGGGGCCTACAATGAGCAGTTCTTC. This sequence encodes CASQISGGAYNEQFF. J is TRBJ2-1 and V is TRBV5-1; TRBD2 is a possible D gene (6 bases). V lost 7 bases and J 2 bases, leaving 16 bases between the germline ends. This CDR3 has 15 residues. Germline V gene lookup returns CDR1 SGHRS and CDR2 YFSETQ.

This chain uses TRBV27 with TRBJ2-7, with 11 bases aligning to TRBD1. Germline V gene sequence: CDR1 MNHEY, CDR2 SMNVEV (reference sequence). V shed 0 bases, J shed 2 bases, and the junction held 6 bases outside the gene matches. CDR3 size: 17 residues. CDR3 in DNA: TGTGCCAGCAGTTTATCGGATAGGGGACAGGGGGCCTACGAGCAGTACTTC. Its translation: CASSLSDRGQGAYEQYF.

The rearrangement links TRBV6-6 to TRBJ1-5, with 9 bases identical to TRBD1. The trim removed 2 bases at V and 5 bases at J, leaving 4 bases unmatched. Germline V gene lookup returns CDR1 MNHNY and CDR2 SVGAGI (reference sequence). The CDR3 runs 15 residues. The chain's CDR3 is CASSYGNRGHQPQHF. CDR3 sequence (DNA): TGTGCCAGCAGTTACGGAAACAGGGGGCATCAGCCCCAGCATTTT.

The rearrangement links TRBV7-9 to TRBJ2-7; D ambiguous. The CDR3 extends over 13 amino acids. V gave up 1 base and J gave up 2 bases, with 6 bases separating them. Germline V CDR1 and CDR2: SEHNR, FQNEAQ (reference sequence). CDR3 coding DNA: TGTGCCAGCAGCTTAGAACGGGCCTACGAGCAGTACTTC. The encoded protein is CASSLERAYEQYF.

The chain joins TRBV28 to TRBJ2-7, with 10 positions matching TRBD2. Germline V gene data show CDR1 as MDHEN and CDR2 as SYDVKM. CDR3 length equals 17 residues. V lost 5 bases to trimming and J lost 6 bases; unmatched junction nucleotides: 16. Written as DNA, the CDR3 is TGTGCCAGCAGTCCCGCCCTTCTAGCGGGAGCGAGGGCCGAGCAGTACTTC. Amino acid sequence: CASSPALLAGARAEQYF.

The V call is TRBV28, the J call TRBJ1-5; no clear D gene. The CDR3 totals 15 residues. Per germline, CDR1 MDHEN and CDR2 SYDVKM. Trimming removed 3 bases from V and 1 base from J, with 10 bases in between. The chain's CDR3 is CASSFGLGSNQPQHF. CDR3 bases: TGTGCCAGCAGTTTCGGCCTCGGGAGCAATCAGCCCCAGCATTTT.

The V call is TRBV28, the J call TRBJ1-5, with D possibly being TRBD1 (6 bases). Per germline, CDR1 MDHEN and CDR2 SYDVKM. The V gene lost 5 bases and the J gene lost 9 bases, with 17 bases spanning the gap. CDR3 length: 14 residues. In nucleotides, the CDR3 is TGTGCCAGCAGTACCACAGGGCCCTGGGGGCCCCAGCATTTT. Amino acid sequence: CASSTTGPWGPQHF. Complete variable domain (other parts from reference TRBV28 and TRBJ1-5): DVKVTQSSRYLVKRTGEKVFLECVQDMDHENMFWYRQDPGLGLRLIYFSYDVKMKEKGDIPEGYSVSREKKERFSLILESASTNQTSMYLCASSTTGPWGPQHFGDGTRLSIL.

The genes are TRBV30 and TRBJ1-6; 9 bases are a match to TRBD1. The V and J ends lost 5 bases and 6 bases, in that order; junction bases with no gene match: 8. This CDR3 has 15 amino acids. The V gene's germline CDR1 is GTSNPN and CDR2 SVGIG (reference sequence). CDR3 sequence reads: CAWSRDRVGNSPLHF. The DNA for the CDR3 is TGTGCCTGGTCCCGGGACAGGGTTGGTAATTCACCCCTCCACTTT.

The rearrangement uses TRBV2 and TRBJ2-1; TRBD2 agrees at 16 bases. The CDR3 is 22 amino acids. Losses at the gene ends were 6 bases for V and 7 bases for J; bases not matched to a gene: 24. Germline CDR1 reads SNHLY; CDR2 reads FYNNEI. The CDR3 here is CASSQDIEPGLAGGHWRNEQFF. The DNA of the CDR3 is TGTGCCAGCAGCCAGGACATCGAACCGGGACTAGCGGGAGGGCATTGGAGGAATGAGCAGTTCTTC.

The chain uses TRBV7-9 and TRBJ2-3; D unclear. Germline-derived CDR1 and CDR2 are SEHNR and FQNEAQ (reference sequence). This CDR3 region has 13 residues. The V and J ends lost 8 bases and 2 bases respectively, with 11 bases between them. Written as DNA, the CDR3 is TGTGCCAGCTCCACGGAGATCACAGATACGCAGTATTTT. As protein: CASSTEITDTQYF.

The V and J genes are TRBV18 and TRBJ2-7; D might be TRBD1 (8 bases). Germline V gene sequence: CDR1 KGHSH, CDR2 LQKENI. The CDR3 runs to 13 residues. Trimming shortened V by 5 bases and J by 13 bases, and 21 bases separated the two germline ends. The CDR3 here is CASSAAGQVVIYF. For the CDR3, the DNA is TGTGCCAGCTCAGCAGCGGGACAGGTCGTAATCTACTTC.